This T cell receptor (beta chain) is drawn from a study of T cells in Graves' hyperthyroidism and ophthalmopathy. Findings and limits, study-wide: A model built on 13 V-J features separated ophthalmopathy from stable hyperthyroidism.

Regions amplified from RNA transcripts were the TCR beta CDR3 regions. In the first-round RT-PCR of the TCR CDR3, the HTBI primer set was used. TCRdb analysed the multiplex PCR reads with MiXCR anew, one entry per CDR3 protein. The sample records about 290,000 distinct CDR3 sequences, over 15% being singletons. In this sample, this clonotype turned up a few times. No antigen is known for it. Patients with uncontrolled infections, other autoimmune diseases, pregnancy or lactation were excluded. Over 9 ml of fresh peripheral blood supplied the PBMCs. The receptor was derived from a woman aged 55-70 years with Graves' ophthalmopathy. Sequenced material: blood.

The DNA of the CDR3 is TGTGCCAGCAGCGTAGCCAGCCGCGGGCCCCAGCATTTT. As protein: CASSVASRGPQHF. The chain combines TRBV9 with TRBJ1-5; D gene ambiguous. Germline values: CDR1 SGDLS, CDR2 YYNGEE. The CDR3 consists of 13 residues. V was trimmed by 0 bases and J by 9 bases, leaving 10 bases between them.